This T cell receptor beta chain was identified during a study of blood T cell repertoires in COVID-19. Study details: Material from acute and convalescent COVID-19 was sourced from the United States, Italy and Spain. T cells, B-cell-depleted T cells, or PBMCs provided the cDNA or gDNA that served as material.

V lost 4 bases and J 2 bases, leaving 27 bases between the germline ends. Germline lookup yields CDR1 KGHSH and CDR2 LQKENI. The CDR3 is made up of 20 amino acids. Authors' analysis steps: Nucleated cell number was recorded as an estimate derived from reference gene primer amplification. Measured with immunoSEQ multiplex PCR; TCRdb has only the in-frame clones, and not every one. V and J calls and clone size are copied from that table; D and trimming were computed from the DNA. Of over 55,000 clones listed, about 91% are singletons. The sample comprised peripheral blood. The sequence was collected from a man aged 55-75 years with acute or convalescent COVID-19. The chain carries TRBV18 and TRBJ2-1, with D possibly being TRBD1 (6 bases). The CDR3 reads CASSRTTRTGFWNPYNEQFF. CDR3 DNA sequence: TGTGCCAGCTCACGTACAACACGAACAGGGTTCTGGAACCCCTACAATGAGCAGTTCTTC.